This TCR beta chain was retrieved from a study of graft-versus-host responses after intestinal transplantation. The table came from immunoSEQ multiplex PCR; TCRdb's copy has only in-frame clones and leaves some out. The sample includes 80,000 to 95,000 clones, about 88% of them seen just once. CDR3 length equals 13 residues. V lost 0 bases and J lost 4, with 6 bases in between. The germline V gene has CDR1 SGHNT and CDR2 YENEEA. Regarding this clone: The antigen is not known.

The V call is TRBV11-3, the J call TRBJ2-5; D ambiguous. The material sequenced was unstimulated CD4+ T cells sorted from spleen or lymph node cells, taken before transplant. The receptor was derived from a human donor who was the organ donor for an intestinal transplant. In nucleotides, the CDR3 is TGTGCCAGCAGCTTAGATGCGCGAGAGACCCAGTACTTC. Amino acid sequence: CASSLDARETQYF.